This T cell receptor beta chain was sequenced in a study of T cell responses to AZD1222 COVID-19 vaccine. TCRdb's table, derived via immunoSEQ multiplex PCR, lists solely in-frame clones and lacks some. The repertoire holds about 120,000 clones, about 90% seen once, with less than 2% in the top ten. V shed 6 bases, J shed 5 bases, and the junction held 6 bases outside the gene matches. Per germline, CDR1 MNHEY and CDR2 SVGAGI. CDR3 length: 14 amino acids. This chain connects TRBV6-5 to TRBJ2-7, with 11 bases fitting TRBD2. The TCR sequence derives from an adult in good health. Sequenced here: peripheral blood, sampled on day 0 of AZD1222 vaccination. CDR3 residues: CASRLAGEVDEQYF. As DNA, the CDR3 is TGTGCCAGCAGACTAGCGGGAGAGGTAGACGAGCAGTACTTC.